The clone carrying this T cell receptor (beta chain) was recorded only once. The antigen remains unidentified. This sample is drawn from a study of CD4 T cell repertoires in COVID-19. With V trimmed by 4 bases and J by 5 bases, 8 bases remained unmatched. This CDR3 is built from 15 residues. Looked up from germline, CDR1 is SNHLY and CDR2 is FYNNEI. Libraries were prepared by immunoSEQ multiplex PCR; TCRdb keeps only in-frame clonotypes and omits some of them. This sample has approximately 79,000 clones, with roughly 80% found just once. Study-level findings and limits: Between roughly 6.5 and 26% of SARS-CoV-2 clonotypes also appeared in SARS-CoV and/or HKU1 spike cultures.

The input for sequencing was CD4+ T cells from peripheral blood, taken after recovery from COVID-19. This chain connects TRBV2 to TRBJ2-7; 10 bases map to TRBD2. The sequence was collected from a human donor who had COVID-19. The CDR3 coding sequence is TGTGCCAGCAGTGTGGTAGCGGGAGGCATCGACGAGCAGTACTTC. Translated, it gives CASSVVAGGIDEQYF.